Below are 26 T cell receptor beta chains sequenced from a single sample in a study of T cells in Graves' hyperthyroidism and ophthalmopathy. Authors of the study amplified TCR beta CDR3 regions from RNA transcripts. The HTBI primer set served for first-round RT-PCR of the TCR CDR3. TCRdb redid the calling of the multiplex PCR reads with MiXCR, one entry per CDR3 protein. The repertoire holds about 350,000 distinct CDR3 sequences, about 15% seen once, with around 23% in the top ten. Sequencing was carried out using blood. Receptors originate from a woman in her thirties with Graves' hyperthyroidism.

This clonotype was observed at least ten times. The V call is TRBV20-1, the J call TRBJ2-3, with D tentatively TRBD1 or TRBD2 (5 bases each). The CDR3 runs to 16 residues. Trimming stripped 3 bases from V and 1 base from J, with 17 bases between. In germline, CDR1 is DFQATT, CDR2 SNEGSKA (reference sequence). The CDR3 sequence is CSASGRGGSGTDTQYF. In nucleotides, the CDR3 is TGCAGTGCTAGCGGAAGGGGCGGGTCTGGCACAGATACGCAGTATTTT.

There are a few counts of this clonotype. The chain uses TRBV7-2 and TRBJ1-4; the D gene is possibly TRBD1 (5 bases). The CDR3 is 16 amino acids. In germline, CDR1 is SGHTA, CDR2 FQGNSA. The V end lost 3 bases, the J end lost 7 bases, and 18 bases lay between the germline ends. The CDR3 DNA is TGTGCCAGCAGCTTCAGGGCGCGGCAGCTGGGTGAAAAACTGTTTTTT. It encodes CASSFRARQLGEKLFF.

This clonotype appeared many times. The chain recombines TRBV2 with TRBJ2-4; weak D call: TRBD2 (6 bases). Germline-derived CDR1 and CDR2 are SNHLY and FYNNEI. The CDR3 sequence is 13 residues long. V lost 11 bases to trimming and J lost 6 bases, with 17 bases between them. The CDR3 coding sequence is TGTGCCGGGACCGGTCTGGGGGGAAACATTCAGTACTTC. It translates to CAGTGLGGNIQYF. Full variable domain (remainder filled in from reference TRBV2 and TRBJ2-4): EPEVTQTPSHQVTQMGQEVILRCVPISNHLYFYWYRQILGQKVEFLVSFYNNEISEKSEIFDDQFSVERPDGSNFTLKIRSTKLEDSAMYFCAGTGLGGNIQYFGAGTRLSVL.

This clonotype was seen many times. The CDR3 loop is CASRRTSTDTQYF. CDR3 bases: TGTGCCAGCAGAAGGACTAGCACAGATACGCAGTATTTT. The V gene is TRBV28, the J gene TRBJ2-3, with D tentatively TRBD2 (5 bases). The V gene lost 6 bases and the J gene lost 0 bases, with 7 bases spanning the gap. The CDR3 is made up of 13 amino acids. CDR1 and CDR2 from the germline V gene are MDHEN and SYDVKM.

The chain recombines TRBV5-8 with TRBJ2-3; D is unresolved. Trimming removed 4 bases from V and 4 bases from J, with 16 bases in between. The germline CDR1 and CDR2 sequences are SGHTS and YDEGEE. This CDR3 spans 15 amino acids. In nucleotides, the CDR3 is TGTGCCAGCAGCCAGGCCGGGCAGCGTTCAGATACGCAGTATTTT. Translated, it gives CASSQAGQRSDTQYF.

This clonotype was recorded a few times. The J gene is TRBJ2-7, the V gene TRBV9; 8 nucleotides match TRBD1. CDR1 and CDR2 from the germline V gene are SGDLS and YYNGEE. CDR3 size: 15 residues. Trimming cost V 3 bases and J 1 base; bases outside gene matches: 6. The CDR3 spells CASSEAGDRSYEQYF. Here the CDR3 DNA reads TGTGCCAGCAGCGAAGCCGGGGACAGGTCCTACGAGCAGTACTTC.

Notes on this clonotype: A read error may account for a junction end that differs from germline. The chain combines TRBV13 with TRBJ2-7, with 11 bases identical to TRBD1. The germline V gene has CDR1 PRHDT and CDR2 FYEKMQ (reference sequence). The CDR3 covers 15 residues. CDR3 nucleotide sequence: TGTGCCAACAGCTCCGGGACAGGGGGACTCTACGAGCAGTACTTC. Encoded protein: CANSSGTGGLYEQYF.

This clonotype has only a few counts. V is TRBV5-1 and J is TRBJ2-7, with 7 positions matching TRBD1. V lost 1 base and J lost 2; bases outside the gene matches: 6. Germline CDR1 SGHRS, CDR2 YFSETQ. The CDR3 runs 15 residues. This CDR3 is CASSLIRTGAYEQYF. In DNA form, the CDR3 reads TGCGCCAGCAGCTTGATTCGGACAGGAGCCTACGAGCAGTACTTC.

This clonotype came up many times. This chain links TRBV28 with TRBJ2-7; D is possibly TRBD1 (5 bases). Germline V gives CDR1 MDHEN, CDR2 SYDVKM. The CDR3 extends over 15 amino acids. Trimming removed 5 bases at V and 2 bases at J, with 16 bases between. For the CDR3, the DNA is TGTGCCAGCAGTCGCCGCAGGGTTGTACCCTACGAGCAGTACTTC. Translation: CASSRRRVVPYEQYF.

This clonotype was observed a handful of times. The CDR3 nucleotides are TGTGCCAGCGGGCAGGGGAGGGGACAGCCCCAGCATTTT. It codes for CASGQGRGQPQHF. This rearrangement joins TRBV6-1 to TRBJ1-5; a possible D gene is TRBD1 (6 bases). The CDR3 length is 13 residues. Per the germline V gene, CDR1 is MNHNS and CDR2 is SASEGT. V shed 8 bases and J shed 7 bases, with 15 bases lying between them.

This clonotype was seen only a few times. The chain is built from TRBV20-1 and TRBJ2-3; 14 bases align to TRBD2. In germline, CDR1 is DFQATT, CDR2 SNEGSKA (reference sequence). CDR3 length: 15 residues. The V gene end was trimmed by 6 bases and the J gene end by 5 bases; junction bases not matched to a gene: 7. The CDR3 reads CSARGLAGVGDTQYF. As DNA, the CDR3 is TGCAGTGCCCGGGGACTAGCGGGAGTTGGAGATACGCAGTATTTT.

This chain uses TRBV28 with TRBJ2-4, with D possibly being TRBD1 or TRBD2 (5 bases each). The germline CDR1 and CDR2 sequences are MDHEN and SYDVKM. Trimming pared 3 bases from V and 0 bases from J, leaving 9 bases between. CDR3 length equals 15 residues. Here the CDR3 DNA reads TGTGCCAGCAGTTTCGGGGCAATAGCCAAAAACATTCAGTACTTC. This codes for CASSFGAIAKNIQYF. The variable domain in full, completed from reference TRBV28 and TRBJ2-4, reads DVKVTQSSRYLVKRTGEKVFLECVQDMDHENMFWYRQDPGLGLRLIYFSYDVKMKEKGDIPEGYSVSREKKERFSLILESASTNQTSMYLCASSFGAIAKNIQYFGAGTRLSVL.

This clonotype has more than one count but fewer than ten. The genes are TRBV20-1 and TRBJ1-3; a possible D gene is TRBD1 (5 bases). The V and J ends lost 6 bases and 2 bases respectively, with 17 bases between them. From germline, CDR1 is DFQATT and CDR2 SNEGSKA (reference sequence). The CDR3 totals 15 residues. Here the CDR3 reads CSAYPRVLAGNTIYF. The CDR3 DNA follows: TGCAGTGCCTACCCCAGGGTGCTAGCTGGAAACACCATATATTTT.

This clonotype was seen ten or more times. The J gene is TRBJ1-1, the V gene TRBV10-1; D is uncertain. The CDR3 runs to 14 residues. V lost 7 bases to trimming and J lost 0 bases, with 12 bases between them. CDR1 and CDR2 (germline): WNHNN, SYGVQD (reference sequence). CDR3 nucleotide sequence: TGCGCCAGCAAGTCAGAAAACATGAACACTGAAGCTTTCTTT. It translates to CASKSENMNTEAFF.

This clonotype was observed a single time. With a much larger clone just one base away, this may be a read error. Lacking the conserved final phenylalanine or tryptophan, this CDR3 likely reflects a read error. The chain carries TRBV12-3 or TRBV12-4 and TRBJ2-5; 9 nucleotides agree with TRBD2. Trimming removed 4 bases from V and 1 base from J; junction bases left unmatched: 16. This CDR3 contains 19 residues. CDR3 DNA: TGTGCCAGCAGTTCATTAATAGCGGGAGCTCCGGACCCCCAAGAGACCCAGTACCTC. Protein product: CASSSLIAGAPDPQETQYL.

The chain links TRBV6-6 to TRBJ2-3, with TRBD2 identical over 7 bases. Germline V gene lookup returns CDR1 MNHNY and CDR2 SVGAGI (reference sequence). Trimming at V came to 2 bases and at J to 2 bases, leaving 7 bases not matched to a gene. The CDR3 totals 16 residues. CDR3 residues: CASSYHSGGATDTQYF. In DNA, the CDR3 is TGTGCCAGCAGTTACCATTCGGGAGGTGCCACAGATACGCAGTATTTT.

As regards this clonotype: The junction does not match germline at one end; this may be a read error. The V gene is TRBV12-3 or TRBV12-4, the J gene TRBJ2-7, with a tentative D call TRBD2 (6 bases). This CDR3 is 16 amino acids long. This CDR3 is CAGSPRTNPSPHEQYF. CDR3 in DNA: TGTGCCGGCAGTCCTCGGACTAACCCGTCCCCCCACGAGCAGTACTTC.

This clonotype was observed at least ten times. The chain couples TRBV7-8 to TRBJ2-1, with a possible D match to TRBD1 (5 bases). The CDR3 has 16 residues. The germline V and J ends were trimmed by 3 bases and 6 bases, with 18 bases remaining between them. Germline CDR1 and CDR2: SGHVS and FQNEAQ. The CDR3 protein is CASSLSPGAVGNEQFF. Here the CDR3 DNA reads TGTGCCAGCAGCTTGTCACCTGGGGCTGTGGGCAATGAGCAGTTCTTC.

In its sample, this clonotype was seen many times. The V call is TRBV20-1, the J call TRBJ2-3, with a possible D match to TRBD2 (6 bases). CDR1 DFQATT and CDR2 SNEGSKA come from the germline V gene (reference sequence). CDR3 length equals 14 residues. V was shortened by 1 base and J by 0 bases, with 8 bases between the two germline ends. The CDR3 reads CSARVGTSTDTQYF. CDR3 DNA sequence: TGCAGTGCTAGAGTGGGGACTAGCACAGATACGCAGTATTTT.

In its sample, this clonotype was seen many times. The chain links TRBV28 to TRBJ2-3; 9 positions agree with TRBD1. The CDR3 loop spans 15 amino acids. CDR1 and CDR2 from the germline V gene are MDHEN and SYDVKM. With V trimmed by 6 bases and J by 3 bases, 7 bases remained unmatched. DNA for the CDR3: TGTGCCAGCAGGGGACAGGGAGGGAGGACAGATACGCAGTATTTT. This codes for CASRGQGGRTDTQYF.

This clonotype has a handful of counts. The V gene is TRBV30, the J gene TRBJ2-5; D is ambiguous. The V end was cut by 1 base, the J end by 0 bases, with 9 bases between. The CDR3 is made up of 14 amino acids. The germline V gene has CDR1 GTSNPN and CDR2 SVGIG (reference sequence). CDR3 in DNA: TGTGCCTGGAGTGGAACCGGGTACCAAGAGACCCAGTACTTC. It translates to CAWSGTGYQETQYF.

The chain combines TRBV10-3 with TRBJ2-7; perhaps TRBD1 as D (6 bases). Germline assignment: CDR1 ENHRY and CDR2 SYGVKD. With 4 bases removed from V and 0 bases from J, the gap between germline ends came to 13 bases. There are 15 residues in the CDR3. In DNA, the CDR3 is TGTGCCATCAGTGCTTCACAGGGCCGCTCCTACGAGCAGTACTTC. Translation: CAISASQGRSYEQYF.

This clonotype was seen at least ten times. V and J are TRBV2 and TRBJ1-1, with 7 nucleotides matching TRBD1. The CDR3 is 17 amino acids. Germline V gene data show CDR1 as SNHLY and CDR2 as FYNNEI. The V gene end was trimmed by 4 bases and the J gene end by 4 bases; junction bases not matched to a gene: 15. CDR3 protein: CASSAQGTLGGGTEAFF. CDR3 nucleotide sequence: TGTGCCAGCAGTGCACAGGGGACGTTAGGCGGTGGCACTGAAGCTTTCTTT.

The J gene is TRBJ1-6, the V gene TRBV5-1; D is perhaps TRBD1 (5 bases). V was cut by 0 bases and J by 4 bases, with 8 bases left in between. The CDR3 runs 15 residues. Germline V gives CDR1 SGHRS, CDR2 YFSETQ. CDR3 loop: CASSLEWGYNSPLHF. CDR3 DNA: TGCGCCAGCAGCTTGGAATGGGGGTATAATTCACCCCTCCACTTT.

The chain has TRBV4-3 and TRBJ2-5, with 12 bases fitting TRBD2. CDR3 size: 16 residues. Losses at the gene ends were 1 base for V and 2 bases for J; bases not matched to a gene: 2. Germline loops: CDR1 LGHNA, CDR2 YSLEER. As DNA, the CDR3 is TGCGCCAGCAGCCAAGGCCTAGCGGGAGGGCAAGAGACCCAGTACTTC. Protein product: CASSQGLAGGQETQYF.

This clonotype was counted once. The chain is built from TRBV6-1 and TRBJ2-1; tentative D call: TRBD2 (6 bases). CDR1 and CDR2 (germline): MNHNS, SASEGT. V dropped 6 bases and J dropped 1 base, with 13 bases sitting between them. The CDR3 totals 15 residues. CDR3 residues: CASSLEGQSYNEQFF. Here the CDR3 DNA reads TGTGCCAGCAGCCTGGAGGGCCAGTCCTACAATGAGCAGTTCTTC.